Each of the 3 T cell receptor beta chains below was sequenced from the same sample in a study of blood T cells in healthy people across ages. The use of a sample-barcoded 5' primer and a J-beta primer mix characterized a second PCR of about 6 to 12 cycles. Each CDR3 protein gets one entry after TCRdb re-called the 5' RACE reads with MiXCR. Among roughly 1.5 million distinct CDR3 sequences listed, less than 45% were seen once. Material: blood. These receptors all stem from a woman between 18 and 29 years old in good health.

This clonotype was seen only a few times. The chain is built from TRBV5-1 and TRBJ2-6; D ambiguous. Germline V gene lookup returns CDR1 SGHRS and CDR2 YFSETQ. CDR3 length: 16 amino acids. V was shortened by 2 bases and J by 0 bases, with 9 bases between the two germline ends. The CDR3 sequence: CASSFNRYSGANVLTF. The CDR3 DNA is TGCGCCAGCAGCTTTAACCGCTACTCTGGGGCCAACGTCCTGACTTTC.

This clonotype was picked up a small number of times. The chain recombines TRBV28 with TRBJ2-7; D tentatively fits TRBD1 or TRBD2 (5 bases each). Trimming stripped 3 bases from V and 4 bases from J, with 19 bases between. Germline-derived CDR1 and CDR2 are MDHEN and SYDVKM. The CDR3 covers 16 residues. DNA of the CDR3: TGTGCCAGCAGTTTTAGTAAGGGACCGATACCTTACGAGCAGTACTTC. It codes for CASSFSKGPIPYEQYF.

This sequence joins TRBV12-3 or TRBV12-4 and TRBJ1-2; D perhaps matches TRBD1 (5 bases). The CDR3 has 13 residues. V dropped 7 bases and J dropped 1 base, with 10 bases sitting between them. The CDR3 region has the DNA TGTGCCAGCAAGCCGGGGGGTAACTATGGCTACACCTTC. It is translated as CASKPGGNYGYTF.